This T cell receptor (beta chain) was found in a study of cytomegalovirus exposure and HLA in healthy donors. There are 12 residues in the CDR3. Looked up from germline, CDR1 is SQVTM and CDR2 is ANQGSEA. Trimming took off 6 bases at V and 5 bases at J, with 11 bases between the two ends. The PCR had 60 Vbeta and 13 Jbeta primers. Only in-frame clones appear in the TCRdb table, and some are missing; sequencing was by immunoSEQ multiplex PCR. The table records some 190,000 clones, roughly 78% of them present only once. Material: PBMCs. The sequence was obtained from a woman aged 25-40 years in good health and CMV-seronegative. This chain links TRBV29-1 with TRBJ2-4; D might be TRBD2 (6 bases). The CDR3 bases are TGCAGCGTCGGCGGGACCCAAAACATTCAGTACTTC. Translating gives CSVGGTQNIQYF.